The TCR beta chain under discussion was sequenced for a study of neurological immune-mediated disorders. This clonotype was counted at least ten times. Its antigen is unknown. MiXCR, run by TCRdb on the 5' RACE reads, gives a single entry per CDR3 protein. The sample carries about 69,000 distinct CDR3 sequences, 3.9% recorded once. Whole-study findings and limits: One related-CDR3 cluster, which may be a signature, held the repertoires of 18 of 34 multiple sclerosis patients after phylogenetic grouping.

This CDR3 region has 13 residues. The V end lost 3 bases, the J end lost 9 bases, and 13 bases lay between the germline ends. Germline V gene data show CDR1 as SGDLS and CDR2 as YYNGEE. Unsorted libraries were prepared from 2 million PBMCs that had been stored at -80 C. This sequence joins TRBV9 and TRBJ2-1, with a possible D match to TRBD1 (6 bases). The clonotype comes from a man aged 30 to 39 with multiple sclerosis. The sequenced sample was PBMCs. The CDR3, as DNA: TGTGCCAGCAGCGCAGAGGGGGAAAGTGAGCAGTTCTTC. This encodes CASSAEGESEQFF.